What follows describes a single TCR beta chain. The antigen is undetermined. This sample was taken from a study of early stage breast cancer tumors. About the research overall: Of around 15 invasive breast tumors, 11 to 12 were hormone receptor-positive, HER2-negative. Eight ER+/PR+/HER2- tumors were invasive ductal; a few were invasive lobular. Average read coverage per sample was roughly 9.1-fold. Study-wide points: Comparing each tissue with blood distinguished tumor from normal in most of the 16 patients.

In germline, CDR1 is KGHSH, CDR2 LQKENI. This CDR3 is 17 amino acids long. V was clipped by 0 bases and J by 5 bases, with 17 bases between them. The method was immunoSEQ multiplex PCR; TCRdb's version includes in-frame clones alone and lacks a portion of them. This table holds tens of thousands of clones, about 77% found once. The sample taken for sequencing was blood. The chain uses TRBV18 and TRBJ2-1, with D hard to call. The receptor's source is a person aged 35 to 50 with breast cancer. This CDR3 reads CASSPPSTQSFNNEQFF. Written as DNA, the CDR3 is TGTGCCAGCTCACCACCGTCCACACAAAGTTTCAACAATGAGCAGTTCTTC. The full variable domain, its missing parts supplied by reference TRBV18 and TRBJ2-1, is NAGVMQNPRHLVRRRGQEARLRCSPMKGHSHVYWYRQLPEEGLKFMVYLQKENIIDESGMPKERFSAEFPKEGPSILRIQQVVRGDSAAYFCASSPPSTQSFNNEQFFGPGTRLTVL.